This T cell receptor beta chain originates from a study of Graves' ophthalmopathy and Graves' hyperthyroidism. Overall study context: In this cohort's terms, stable hyperthyroidism meant no ophthalmopathy by 18 months of follow-up. Overall study findings and caveats: Most expanded clonotypes from thyroid (those above 0.001 frequency) were also found in blood. Researchers report that a 13-signature model separated ophthalmopathy from stable hyperthyroidism, posting around 86% sensitivity and about 80% specificity.

Remarks on this clonotype: As yet, its antigen is unknown.

The CDR3 covers 17 residues. Trimming pared 2 bases from V and 2 bases from J, leaving 18 bases between. In germline, CDR1 is MNHEY, CDR2 SVGAGI. Amplification targeted the TCR beta CDR3 regions, with RNA transcripts as the source material. First-round RT-PCR used HTBI primers; second-round multiplex PCR followed. TCRdb fed the multiplex PCR reads into MiXCR, producing one record per CDR3 protein. Among about 500,000 distinct CDR3 sequences listed, under 45% were seen once. The sample consisted of peripheral blood or thyroid tissue (not recorded which). The clonotype originates from an adult man with Graves' hyperthyroidism. The chain carries TRBV6-5 and TRBJ2-5, with D maybe TRBD2 (5 bases). This chain's CDR3 is CASSYLGGSTDQETQYF. CDR3 DNA sequence: TGTGCCAGCAGTTACCTCGGTGGGAGTACAGATCAAGAGACCCAGTACTTC.